This T cell receptor beta chain was sequenced during a study of T-cell reconstitution after alpha-beta-depleted transplantation in children. Regarding the study as a whole: At around two months after transplant, the alpha-beta T cells were reportedly derived from several hundred expanded clones that came from non-depleted graft cells. Newly produced T cells mostly provided counts and TCRbeta diversity after one year, as hyperexpanded clones declined.

The V end lost 2 bases, the J end lost 6 bases, and 7 bases lay between the germline ends. Germline-derived CDR1 and CDR2 are SQVTM and ANQGSEA. The CDR3 loop spans 12 amino acids. In this sample, this clonotype turned up many times. Its antigen is not identified. Researchers prepared the TCRbeta library using unique molecular identifiers, the study reports. Each CDR3 protein is one row after TCRdb ran MiXCR on the PCR reads. The repertoire consists of a few hundred thousand distinct CDR3 sequences, with approximately 11% occurring once and the leading ten covering 28%. The TCR originated in a child under two years old with acute myeloid leukemia, due to receive a stem cell transplant. The chain couples TRBV29-1 to TRBJ2-2, with D perhaps given as TRBD1 or TRBD2 (5 bases each). Sequenced material: PBMCs, taken before TCRalphabeta/CD19-depleted stem cell transplant. The CDR3 DNA sequence: TGCAGCGTTGAACAGGGAGCCGGGGAGCTGTTTTTT. It translates to CSVEQGAGELFF.